A single TCR beta chain is shown here with its context. Its antigen is still unknown. Germline assignment: CDR1 WNHNN and CDR2 SYGVQD (reference sequence). This CDR3 spans 14 amino acids. V shed 2 bases and J 9 bases; nucleotides not matched to a gene: 0. It was healthy bone marrow donors who served as donors. These data come from a study of cytomegalovirus exposure and HLA in healthy donors. Study-wide points: Looking again later, the authors saw that most CMV-associated TCR beta chains seemed HLA-restricted. In an earlier analysis, about 87% or about 30%: the productive usage of most TCR beta V segments.

PCR amplification relied on 60 Vbeta primers (plus 13 Jbeta primers). TCRdb keeps only in-frame clones here, not all; method: immunoSEQ multiplex PCR. The sample lists 90,000 to 120,000 clones; roughly 80% were seen once. Sequencing was done on a sample of PBMCs. This receptor was obtained from a man under 40 in good health and CMV-seronegative. The gene calls are TRBV10-1 and TRBJ1-6, with TRBD1 matching over 11 bases. CDR3 residues: CASSEGQGASPLHF. In nucleotides, the CDR3 is TGCGCCAGCAGTGAGGGACAGGGGGCTTCACCCCTCCACTTT.